The 29 T cell receptor beta chains below come from one sample, sequenced in a study of T cell responses to AZD1222 COVID-19 vaccine. The table came from immunoSEQ multiplex PCR; TCRdb's copy has only in-frame clones and leaves some out. The table records roughly 35,000 clones, around 82% of them present only once. The sequences come from peripheral blood, collected 28 days after the second AZD1222 dose. The receptors shown here come from an adult who received the AZD1222 COVID-19 vaccine.

The rearrangement links TRBV7-9 to TRBJ2-1; D might be TRBD1 (7 bases). The ends were cut back, 5 bases at V and 1 base at J, with 15 bases in the middle. The CDR3 is 16 residues long. Germline V gene data show CDR1 as SEHNR and CDR2 as FQNEAQ (reference sequence). In nucleotides, the CDR3 is TGTGCCAGCAGCGGAGGGACAGTTCGATCCTACAATGAGCAGTTCTTC. Amino acids: CASSGGTVRSYNEQFF.

The chain recombines TRBV10-3 with TRBJ1-2; 8 nucleotides agree with TRBD1. Germline-derived CDR1 and CDR2 are ENHRY and SYGVKD. The length of the CDR3 is 14 residues. The J segment lost 9 bases and the V segment lost 4 bases, leaving 10 bases of the junction unmatched. CDR3 coding DNA: TGTGCCATCAGTGTGTCAGGGGGCGAGGTCAGCTACACCTTC. Residues: CAISVSGGEVSYTF.

The V call is TRBV3-1 (or the pseudogene TRBV3-2), the J call TRBJ2-7, with 8 bases matching TRBD2. From germline, CDR1 is LGHDT and CDR2 YNNKEL (reference sequence). V lost 0 bases to trimming and J lost 3 bases; unmatched junction nucleotides: 7. The CDR3 is made up of 16 amino acids. The CDR3 nucleotides are TGTGCCAGCAGCCAAGATCCACTAGCGGCAAACTACGAGCAGTACTTC. This translates into CASSQDPLAANYEQYF.

Notes on this clone: The sample has other DNA sequences that encode this CDR3 too. V usage is TRBV18 and J usage is TRBJ2-5; no firm D call. Germline V CDR1 and CDR2: KGHSH, LQKENI. V lost 3 bases, J lost 4 bases, and 9 bases lay in between. This CDR3 has 13 amino acids. CDR3 DNA: TGTGCCAGCTCACCGACCGCTGGAGAGACCCAGTACTTC. Translation: CASSPTAGETQYF.

Worth noting for this clone: Different DNA sequences within this sample yield the same CDR3. V usage is TRBV6-4 and J usage is TRBJ2-3; 13 nucleotides align to TRBD2. This CDR3 is built from 15 residues. Looked up from germline, CDR1 is MRHNA and CDR2 is SNTAGT. V shed 3 bases and J 3 bases; nucleotides not matched to a gene: 0. The CDR3 sequence is CASSETSGGTDTQYF. In DNA, the CDR3 is TGTGCCAGCAGTGAGACTAGCGGGGGGACAGATACGCAGTATTTT.

V gene TRBV4-1 combines with J gene TRBJ2-7; a weak D match, TRBD2 (6 bases). Germline loops: CDR1 MGHRA, CDR2 YSYEKL. Trimming took 4 bases from V and 3 from J, leaving 16 bases between them. This CDR3 has 15 residues. CDR3 amino acids: CASSLEGPWGYEQYF. For the CDR3, the DNA is TGCGCCAGCAGCCTGGAGGGACCTTGGGGCTACGAGCAGTACTTC.

V gene TRBV10-3 combines with J gene TRBJ2-1; D gene ambiguous. V lost 8 bases and J lost 0, with 5 bases in between. From germline, CDR1 is ENHRY and CDR2 SYGVKD. CDR3 length equals 12 residues. CDR3 region: CAISDSYNEQFF. In nucleotides, the CDR3 is TGTGCCATCTCAGACTCCTACAATGAGCAGTTCTTC.

This clone has a single count. The chain joins TRBV28 to TRBJ1-1, with D possibly being TRBD1 (5 bases). The germline V gene has CDR1 MDHEN and CDR2 SYDVKM. With 2 bases removed from V and 0 bases from J, the gap between germline ends came to 10 bases. This CDR3 contains 15 residues. CDR3 loop: CASSLPTVMNTEAFF. The CDR3 nucleotides read TGTGCCAGCAGTTTACCGACAGTCATGAACACTGAAGCTTTCTTT.

The chain is built from TRBV7-9 and TRBJ2-1; D perhaps matches TRBD2 (6 bases). In germline, CDR1 is SEHNR, CDR2 FQNEAQ (reference sequence). This CDR3 region has 14 residues. V lost 5 bases, J lost 6 bases, and 14 bases lay in between. In DNA form, the CDR3 reads TGTGCCAGCAGCGCCTCCGGGACTGTCAATGAGCAGTTCTTC. Its translation: CASSASGTVNEQFF.

The V and J genes are TRBV12-5 and TRBJ2-7; 7 bases align to TRBD1. The CDR3 extends over 12 amino acids. Germline trimming cut 1 base from V and 12 bases from J; bases unmatched to any gene: 6. Germline assignment: CDR1 LGHNT and CDR2 FRNRAP. The CDR3 here is CASGLGQGQAYF. CDR3 in DNA: TGTGCTAGTGGTTTGGGACAGGGTCAGGCGTACTTC.

V usage is TRBV7-9 and J usage is TRBJ2-3, with 15 bases identical to TRBD2. Germline values: CDR1 SEHNR, CDR2 FQNEAQ (reference sequence). After removal of 5 bases from V and 7 bases from J, the junction contained 16 bases not matched to a gene. The CDR3 is 19 amino acids. CDR3 coding DNA: TGTGCCAGCAGCCCGCGGACTAGCGGGAGGGCCATCGATCGGTATACGCAGTATTTT. Translating it yields CASSPRTSGRAIDRYTQYF.

The chain employs TRBV4-1 and TRBJ1-2; TRBD1 aligns across 7 bases. CDR1 MGHRA and CDR2 YSYEKL come from the germline V gene. This CDR3 contains 16 residues. Trimming cost V 4 bases and J 7 bases; bases outside gene matches: 15. CDR3 sequence (DNA): TGCGCCAGCAGCCGCGATACAGGGGAGACCCTCGGTGGCTACACCTTC. This gives the protein CASSRDTGETLGGYTF.

V usage is TRBV10-3 and J usage is TRBJ1-2; D ambiguous. V was clipped by 5 bases and J by 1 base, with 11 bases between them. This CDR3 has 14 amino acids. Germline-derived CDR1 and CDR2 are ENHRY and SYGVKD. DNA for the CDR3: TGTGCCATCAGTTCAGGAGGTTTTAACTATGGCTACACCTTC. Translation gives CAISSGGFNYGYTF.

This chain uses TRBV5-1 with TRBJ2-7, with D perhaps given as TRBD1 or TRBD2 (6 bases each). Germline V CDR1 and CDR2: SGHRS, YFSETQ. The CDR3 length is 14 residues. The V end lost 3 bases, the J end lost 2 bases, and 12 bases lay between the germline ends. The CDR3 protein is CASSWGAGTYEQYF. CDR3 bases: TGCGCCAGCAGCTGGGGGGCAGGGACCTACGAGCAGTACTTC.

The CDR3 protein is CASSGDSPGSYTF. The CDR3 DNA reads as TGTGCCAGCAGTGGGGACAGCCCAGGGAGCTACACCTTC. This chain joins TRBV6-2 or TRBV6-3 and TRBJ1-2; 7 bases fit TRBD1. Germline lookup yields CDR1 MNHEY and CDR2 SVGEGT. The V segment lost 5 bases and the J segment 9 bases; nucleotides outside the gene matches: 9. This CDR3 region has 13 residues.

J is TRBJ2-7 and V is TRBV2, with 7 positions matching TRBD1. The CDR3 is 12 residues long. The V gene's germline CDR1 is SNHLY and CDR2 FYNNEI. With V trimmed by 6 bases and J by 7 bases, 6 bases remained unmatched. CDR3 protein: CASSEQGWEQYF. Written as DNA, the CDR3 is TGTGCCAGCAGCGAACAGGGGTGGGAGCAGTACTTC.

The gene calls are TRBV19 and TRBJ2-1; a possible D gene is TRBD2 (6 bases). Per the germline V gene, CDR1 is LNHDA and CDR2 is SQIVND (reference sequence). Deletions cut 5 bases from V and 5 bases from J, with 13 bases between. CDR3 size: 14 residues. CDR3 sequence reads: CASSLRGPNNEQFF. In DNA, the CDR3 is TGTGCCAGTAGTTTGCGGGGACCCAACAATGAGCAGTTCTTC.

In this sample, this clone turned up a few times. The chain uses TRBV19 and TRBJ1-4; 9 bases are a match to TRBD1. The CDR3 is 16 residues long. From germline, CDR1 is LNHDA and CDR2 SQIVND (reference sequence). V was clipped by 4 bases and J by 3 bases; unmatched bases: 6. This chain's CDR3 is CASSTRRQGANEKLFF. CDR3 sequence (DNA): TGTGCCAGTAGTACGCGCCGACAGGGGGCTAATGAAAAACTGTTTTTT.

V is TRBV15 and J is TRBJ1-2, with 7 bases matching TRBD1. The CDR3 length is 17 residues. V lost 0 bases to trimming and J lost 4 bases; unmatched junction nucleotides: 11. CDR1 and CDR2 (germline): LNHNV, YYDKDF (reference sequence). DNA for the CDR3: TGTGCCACCAGCAGAGATAAGACAGGGAAGATCCGCTATGGCTACACCTTC. As protein: CATSRDKTGKIRYGYTF.

The chain carries TRBV19 and TRBJ2-5; no clear D gene. The CDR3 is 13 amino acids. In germline, CDR1 is LNHDA, CDR2 SQIVND (reference sequence). V lost 5 bases and J 1 base, leaving 8 bases between the germline ends. The CDR3 loop is CASSLGSQETQYF. In DNA, the CDR3 is TGTGCCAGTAGTCTGGGGTCCCAAGAGACCCAGTACTTC.

The V call is TRBV15, the J call TRBJ2-5, with a possible D match to TRBD1 (5 bases). Trimming removed 5 bases at V and 5 bases at J, with 15 bases between. CDR1 and CDR2 (germline): LNHNV, YYDKDF (reference sequence). CDR3 length: 14 amino acids. The CDR3 sequence: CATSYRYGEETQYF. CDR3 nucleotide sequence: TGTGCCACCAGCTACAGGTACGGCGAGGAGACCCAGTACTTC.

There are a few counts of this clone. This chain uses TRBV7-8 with TRBJ1-1; TRBD1 matches at 9 bases. Germline CDR1 is SGHVS and CDR2 is FQNEAQ. The CDR3 sequence is 15 residues long. Unmatched junction bases numbered 10, after V lost 6 bases and J lost 5 bases. CDR3 loop: CASSRTGTGRTEAFF. The CDR3, as DNA: TGTGCCAGCAGTCGCACCGGGACAGGGAGGACTGAAGCTTTCTTT.

The chain links TRBV24-1 to TRBJ1-2, with D maybe TRBD1 (5 bases). Trimming removed 0 bases from V and 7 bases from J, with 14 bases in between. The CDR3 is made up of 15 amino acids. Germline V gene lookup returns CDR1 KGHDR and CDR2 SFDVKD. CDR3 sequence: CATSDLATDFAGYTF. CDR3 DNA: TGTGCCACCAGTGATTTGGCGACAGACTTTGCTGGCTACACCTTC.

The V and J genes are TRBV5-6 and TRBJ2-7, with 14 bases lining up with TRBD2. This CDR3 comprises 15 residues. The V and J ends lost 5 bases and 6 bases, in that order; junction bases with no gene match: 7. Germline values: CDR1 SGHDT, CDR2 YYEEEE. Written as DNA, the CDR3 is TGTGCCAGCAGTCCGACTAGCGGGAGGGCCGGCGAGCAGTACGTC. As protein: CASSPTSGRAGEQYV.

This chain links TRBV6-2 or TRBV6-3 with TRBJ2-1; TRBD2 matches at 14 bases. Trimming removed 5 bases from V and 8 bases from J; junction bases left unmatched: 8. The CDR3 is made up of 16 amino acids. Germline CDR1 MNHEY, CDR2 SVGEGT. The chain's CDR3 is CASSGTSGSDRYEQFF. CDR3 in DNA: TGTGCCAGCAGTGGGACTAGCGGGAGTGATAGGTATGAGCAGTTCTTC.

The V gene is TRBV12-5, the J gene TRBJ1-5; no clear D. The V end lost 2 bases, the J end lost 9 bases, and 5 bases lay between the germline ends. CDR1 is LGHNT, CDR2 FRNRAP, per germline. This CDR3 contains 11 residues. The CDR3 sequence is CASGLKGPQHF. The CDR3 DNA reads TGTGCTAGTGGTTTGAAGGGGCCCCAGCATTTT.

This clone came up a few times. V and J are TRBV7-2 and TRBJ1-1, with 10 bases matching TRBD1. Germline V gene data show CDR1 as SGHTA and CDR2 as FQGNSA. The trim removed 3 bases at V and 5 bases at J, leaving 9 bases unmatched. CDR3 length: 16 residues. The CDR3 region is CASSLLVGTGDTEAFF. In nucleotides, the CDR3 is TGTGCCAGCAGCTTGTTAGTCGGGACAGGGGATACTGAAGCTTTCTTT.

This clone showed up just a few times. Within the sample, other DNA sequences also encode this same CDR3. The chain is built from TRBV5-1 and TRBJ2-7; 8 nucleotides agree with TRBD1. The CDR3 has 14 amino acids. Trimming took 0 bases from V and 7 from J; bases not matched to a gene: 6. Germline values: CDR1 SGHRS, CDR2 YFSETQ. The CDR3 spells CASSLGQGAREQYF. CDR3 DNA sequence: TGCGCCAGCAGCTTGGGGCAGGGGGCGAGAGAGCAGTACTTC.

The chain employs TRBV5-1 and TRBJ2-4, with TRBD2 as a possible D gene (6 bases). Germline V gives CDR1 SGHRS, CDR2 YFSETQ. The ends were cut back, 0 bases at V and 2 bases at J, with 9 bases in the middle. The CDR3 has 15 amino acids. CDR3 DNA: TGCGCCAGCAGCTTGGGGGAGGTAACCAAAAACATTCAGTACTTC. This gives the protein CASSLGEVTKNIQYF.